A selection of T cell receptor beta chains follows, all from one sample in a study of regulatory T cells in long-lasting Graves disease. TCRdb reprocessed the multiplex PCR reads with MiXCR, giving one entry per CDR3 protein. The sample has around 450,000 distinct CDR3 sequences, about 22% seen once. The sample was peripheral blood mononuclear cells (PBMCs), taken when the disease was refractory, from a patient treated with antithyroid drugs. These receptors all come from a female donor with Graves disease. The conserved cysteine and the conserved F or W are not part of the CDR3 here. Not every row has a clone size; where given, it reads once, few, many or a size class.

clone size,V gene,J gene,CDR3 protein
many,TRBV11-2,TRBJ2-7,ASSAGFYEQY
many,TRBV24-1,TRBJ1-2,ATSDFSYGYT
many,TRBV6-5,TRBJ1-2,ASSWDRGRLNYGYT
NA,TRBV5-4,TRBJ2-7,ASSFTGDSYEQY
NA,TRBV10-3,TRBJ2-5,AISDGLLQETQY
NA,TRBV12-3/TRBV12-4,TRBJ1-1,ASSFSGNGEAF
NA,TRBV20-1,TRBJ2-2,SARSLGRDSNTGELF
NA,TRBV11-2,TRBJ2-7,ASSLADQDYEQY
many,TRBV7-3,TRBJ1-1,ASSLGAGTEAF
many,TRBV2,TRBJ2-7,ATGRYSYEQY
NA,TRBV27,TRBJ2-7,ASSQIAGQGAYEQH
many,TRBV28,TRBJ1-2,ASSFLFVF
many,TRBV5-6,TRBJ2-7,ASSLQGVAPSYEQY
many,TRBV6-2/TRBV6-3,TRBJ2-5,ASSESLAGGAETQY
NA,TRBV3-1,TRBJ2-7,ASSQGSSVYEQY
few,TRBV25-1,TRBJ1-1,ASTLGQTEAF
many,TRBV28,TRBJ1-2,ASSSLTHGYT
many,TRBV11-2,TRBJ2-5,ASSSPRGRKETQY
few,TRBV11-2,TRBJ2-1,ASSEGGLALNEQF
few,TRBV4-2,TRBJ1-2,ASSQVAGDSRYGYT
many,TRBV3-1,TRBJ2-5,ASSHRKGYQETQY
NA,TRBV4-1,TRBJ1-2,ASSQDRTDFYGYT
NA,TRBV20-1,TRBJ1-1,SARGPWRPEAF
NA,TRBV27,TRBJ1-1,ASRTLATKTEAF
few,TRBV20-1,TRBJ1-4,SASEKGMGKLF
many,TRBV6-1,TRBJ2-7,ASSLGRGPPYEQY
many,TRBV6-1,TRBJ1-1,ASSDRQGTEAF
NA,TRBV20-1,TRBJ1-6,SARDYQAMGVGSPLH
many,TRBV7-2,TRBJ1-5,ASTPGPIRPQH
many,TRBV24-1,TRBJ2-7,ATSGTGSYEQY
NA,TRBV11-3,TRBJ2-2,ASSLRSSSGSLNTGELF
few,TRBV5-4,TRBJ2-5,ASSLEAIRGKTQY